The T cell receptor (beta chain) described here comes from a study of PD-1 blockade in classical Hodgkin lymphoma. Per germline, CDR1 SEHNR and CDR2 FQNEAQ (reference sequence). This CDR3 has 14 amino acids. V gave up 7 bases and J gave up 0 bases, with 10 bases separating them. Sequencing used immunoSEQ multiplex PCR; TCRdb keeps in-frame clones, though not all of them. This sample has some 63,000 clones, with around nine tenths found just once. Comments on this clone: Its antigen remains unidentified.

Study results and limitations: According to reports, newly diagnosed patients had lower baseline TCR diversity than healthy donors, and relapsed/refractory patients had lower baseline TCR diversity still.

Relapses following autologous stem cell transplantation were seen in all patients, with brentuximab vedotin exposure varying. The J gene is TRBJ2-1, the V gene TRBV7-9; D gene unclear. The TCR sequence derives from a human donor with classical Hodgkin lymphoma. The material sequenced was peripheral blood mononuclear cells (PBMCs), taken at baseline. Here the CDR3 DNA reads TGTGCCAGCAACAACCGGAACTCCTACAATGAGCAGTTCTTC. Amino acid sequence: CASNNRNSYNEQFF. Looking up the rest from reference TRBV7-9 and TRBJ2-1 gives the full variable domain: DTGVSQNPRHKITKRGQNVTFRCDPISEHNRLYWYRQTLGQGPEFLTYFQNEAQLEKSRLLSDRFSAERPKGSFSTLEIQRTEQGDSAMYLCASNNRNSYNEQFFGPGTRLTVL.